Following are 4 T cell receptor beta chains from one sample sequenced in a study of cytomegalovirus exposure and HLA in healthy donors. 60 Vbeta and 13 Jbeta primers were used in PCR. TCRdb's table, derived via immunoSEQ multiplex PCR, lists solely in-frame clones and lacks some. The repertoire table contains around 34,000 clones. The specimen was PBMCs. The origin of the receptors is a middle-aged woman in good health and CMV-seropositive.

The chain has TRBV19 and TRBJ2-7; D gene uncertain. Germline V gene lookup returns CDR1 LNHDA and CDR2 SQIVND (reference sequence). The V and J ends lost 3 bases and 2 bases respectively, with 11 bases between them. The CDR3 length is 14 residues. The CDR3 nucleotides read TGTGCCAGTAGTATCCCGGGTTCCCCCTACGAGCAGTACTTC. It codes for CASSIPGSPYEQYF. Full variable domain (rest looked up from reference TRBV19 and TRBJ2-7): DGGITQSPKYLFRKEGQNVTLSCEQNLNHDAMYWYRQDPGQGLRLIYYSQIVNDFQKGDIAEGYSVSREKKESFPLTVTSAQKNPTAFYLCASSIPGSPYEQYFGPGTRLTVT.

The chain has TRBV20-1 and TRBJ1-5; no reliable D call. V dropped 6 bases and J dropped 11 bases, with 11 bases sitting between them. This CDR3 contains 10 residues. Germline V gene data show CDR1 as DFQATT and CDR2 as SNEGSKA (reference sequence). Here the CDR3 DNA reads TGCAGTGCCGTAACAGTGGCCCAGCATTTT. Translation gives CSAVTVAQHF.

The V gene is TRBV6-5, the J gene TRBJ2-5, with 8 nucleotides matching TRBD2. V shed 4 bases and J 1 base; nucleotides not matched to a gene: 5. The CDR3 runs to 15 residues. From germline, CDR1 is MNHEY and CDR2 SVGAGI. Written as DNA, the CDR3 is TGTGCCAGCAGTTCGAACGGGAGGGCCCAAGAGACCCAGTACTTC. Translating gives CASSSNGRAQETQYF.

The V call is TRBV5-4, the J call TRBJ2-3; D remains unclear. This CDR3 contains 12 residues. Germline-derived CDR1 and CDR2 are SGHNT and YYREEE (reference sequence). Trimming stripped 10 bases from V and 2 bases from J, with 11 bases between. CDR3 nucleotide sequence: TGTGCCTCCAGTACCTCCACAGATACGCAGTATTTT. Encoded protein: CASSTSTDTQYF.